A selection of T cell receptor beta chains follows, all from one sample in a study of shared clonotypes between healthy human individuals. The method was immunoSEQ multiplex PCR; TCRdb's version includes in-frame clones alone and lacks a portion of them. The sample includes 1.5 million to 2.5 million clones, less than 95% of them seen just once. Material: naive CD8+ T cells sorted from blood. The receptors originated from a man younger than 35 in good health. Each CDR3 is given with its conserved first and last residue. A D gene is named only where the DNA matches it firmly. Size tells how often a clone was seen (once, few, many) or the class of an expanded clone, and some rows leave it out.

TRBV5-1	NA	TRBD2	TRBJ2-1	TGCCCGTCGCAGCTAGCGGGTCCTTACAATGAGCAGTTCTTC	CPSQLAGPYNEQFF
TRBV7-9	NA	NA	TRBJ2-5	TGTGCCAGCAGCTTTTTAGGGGCCTTGGAGACCCAGTACTTC	CASSFLGALETQYF
TRBV9	NA	NA	TRBJ2-1	TGTGCCAGCAGCGTGGAGCTCGAGGACAATGAGCAGTTCTTC	CASSVELEDNEQFF
TRBV4-1	NA	NA	TRBJ1-6	TGCGCCAGCAGCCAAGTCCACGGATATAATTCACCCCTCCACTTT	CASSQVHGYNSPLHF
TRBV10-3	NA	NA	TRBJ1-6	TGTGCCACTAGGAACAGGGAGAGGATGGATAATTCACCCCTCCACTTT	CATRNRERMDNSPLHF
TRBV10-1	NA	NA	TRBJ2-3	TGCGCCAGCAGTGAGTCGATCTTTCCGTCAGGCGACACAGATACGCAGTATTTT	CASSESIFPSGDTDTQYF
TRBV7-9	NA	TRBD2	TRBJ2-2	TGTGCCACCCCGGGAGGGAATGTCGGGGAGCTGTTTTTT	CATPGGNVGELFF
TRBV5-5	NA	NA	TRBJ2-7	TGTGCCAGCAGCTTGAGAGAATCCTACGAGCAGTACTTC	CASSLRESYEQYF
TRBV30	NA	TRBD2	TRBJ2-7	TGTGCCTGGACCACCGGGACTAGCGGAAACTACGAGCAGTACTTC	CAWTTGTSGNYEQYF
TRBV7-9	NA	NA	TRBJ2-1	TGTGCCAGCAGCCCGCGACTCGGGACCACCGAATCCTACAATGAGCAGTTCTTC	CASSPRLGTTESYNEQFF
TRBV1	NA	NA	TRBJ2-3	TGCACCAGCAGCCAGTGTGCGCGGGCAGCGGATTGCACAGATACGCAGTATTTT	CTSSQCARAADCTDTQYF
TRBV5-1	NA	TRBD2	TRBJ2-5	TGCGCCAGCAGCTTGGAGGGTCCGGGACTAGCGGGAGAAGAGACCCAGTACTTC	CASSLEGPGLAGEETQYF
TRBV13	NA	NA	TRBJ1-6	TGTGCCAGCAGCCGCGATTCAGGACCCCTCCACTTT	CASSRDSGPLHF
TRBV9	NA	NA	TRBJ2-1	TGTGCCAGCAGCGAGATTCCCGGTCCCGCTAATGAGCAGTTCTTC	CASSEIPGPANEQFF
TRBV11-2	NA	NA	TRBJ2-5	TGTGCCAGCAGCTTAGGTATGGCAACGACCTCAGAGACCCAGTACTTC	CASSLGMATTSETQYF
TRBV28	NA	NA	TRBJ2-3	TGTGCCAGCAGTTTCCGGGGATTAGGGACAGATACGCAGTATTTT	CASSFRGLGTDTQYF
TRBV4-1	NA	NA	TRBJ1-2	TGCGCCAGCAGCCAAGACAGAACTAACTATGGCTACACCTTC	CASSQDRTNYGYTF
TRBV6-5	NA	NA	TRBJ2-2	TGTGCCAGCAGTTACCCAGGGTGGGAGGAGCTGTTTTTT	CASSYPGWEELFF
TRBV7-9	NA	NA	TRBJ2-7	TGTGCCAGCAGCCACCCGACAGCATCCTACGAGCAGTACTTC	CASSHPTASYEQYF
TRBV7-2	NA	NA	TRBJ1-2	TGTGCCAGCAGCTTAGCGTCTGGGTCGGGGGATGGCTACACCTTC	CASSLASGSGDGYTF
TRBV27	NA	TRBD1	TRBJ1-5	TGTGCCAGCAGGGCCGACAGGGACACGGCCCAGCATTTT	CASRADRDTAQHF
TRBV13	NA	TRBD2	TRBJ2-7	TGTGCCAGCAGCTCCCAAACTAGCGAACACGAGCAGTACTTC	CASSSQTSEHEQYF
TRBV29-1	NA	NA	TRBJ1-3	TGCAGCGTTGACACGGGAAACACCATATATTTT	CSVDTGNTIYF
TRBV7-6	NA	NA	TRBJ2-2	TGTGCCAGCAGCTTAGAACCGGAGACCGGGGAGCTGTTTTTT	CASSLEPETGELFF
TRBV7-9	NA	NA	TRBJ2-5	TGTGCCAGCAGCTCACCCCCTACAGGGAAGGCTACGTCTTGGGAGACCCAGTACTTC	CASSSPPTGKATSWETQYF
TRBV10-3	NA	NA	TRBJ2-7	TGTGCCATCAGTGGGGCTATTACTGGCTACGAGCAGTACTTC	CAISGAITGYEQYF
TRBV28	NA	TRBD1	TRBJ2-7	TGTGCCAGCAGTTTCTTTGACGACAGGGTGGAGCAGTACTTC	CASSFFDDRVEQYF
TRBV7-8	NA	NA	TRBJ2-1	TGTGCCAGCAGCTCCTCTAGCGCACCCTACAATGAGCAGTTCTTC	CASSSSSAPYNEQFF
TRBV7-6	NA	NA	TRBJ2-3	TGTGCCAGCAGCTTAGCGGGCCGATCAGATACGCAGTATTTT	CASSLAGRSDTQYF
TRBV6-5	NA	NA	TRBJ1-1	TGTGCCAGCAGTAGTGACATGTCAGTCACTGAAGCTTTCTTT	CASSSDMSVTEAFF
TRBV4-1	NA	NA	TRBJ2-7	TGCGCCAGCAGCCAAGATAACGCTACCCCCTACGAGCAGTACTTC	CASSQDNATPYEQYF
TRBV2	NA	NA	TRBJ2-3	TGTGCCAGCAAGGAGACAGCCATTTTAGTAGGCACAGATACGCAGTATTTT	CASKETAILVGTDTQYF
TRBV2	NA	TRBD1	TRBJ1-1	TGTGCCAACAGGGGGGGAACTGAAGCTTTCTTT	CANRGGTEAFF
TRBV7-9	NA	TRBD2	TRBJ2-3	TGTGCCAGCAGCCCACTAGCGGGGATCACAGATACGCAGTATTTT	CASSPLAGITDTQYF
TRBV4-1	NA	NA	TRBJ2-7	TGCGCCAGCAGCCAAGGGGGTACGGACGAGCAGTACTTC	CASSQGGTDEQYF
TRBV5-1	NA	TRBD2	TRBJ2-1	TGCGCCAGCAGCGTTGGACTAGCGGGACTTGGGAATGAGCAGTTCTTC	CASSVGLAGLGNEQFF
TRBV2	NA	NA	TRBJ2-7	TGTGCCAGCAGTGAAGGCGGGAAATACGAGCAGTACTTC	CASSEGGKYEQYF
TRBV6-4	NA	NA	TRBJ2-7	TGTGCCAGCAACACCTACGAGCAGTACTTC	CASNTYEQYF
TRBV9	once	TRBD2	TRBJ2-1	TGTGCCAGCAGCCTGGGCGGGAGAGACAATGAGCAGTTCTTC	CASSLGGRDNEQFF
TRBV27	NA	TRBD2	TRBJ2-7	TGTGCCAGCAGTTTAAATGGATTGAGCGGGAGACACTACGAGCAGTACTTC	CASSLNGLSGRHYEQYF
TRBV28	NA	NA	TRBJ1-2	TGTGCCAGCCTGACACATTATGGCTACACCTTC	CASLTHYGYTF
TRBV19	once	TRBD1	TRBJ1-1	TGTGCCAGTAGTATGACAGGGGGAACTGAAGCTTTCTTT	CASSMTGGTEAFF
TRBV27	NA	NA	TRBJ2-6	TGTGCCAGCAGTTTACTGAGACCCCAGGGGCCTGGGGCCAACGTCCTGACTTTC	CASSLLRPQGPGANVLTF
TRBV4-1	NA	NA	TRBJ2-7	TGCGCCAGCAGCCAAGTTTCCGGGGTGGACGAGCAGTACTTC	CASSQVSGVDEQYF
TRBV7-8	once	NA	TRBJ2-6	TGTGCCAGCAGCGCGGACGGACGCTCTGGGGCCAACGTCCTGACTTTC	CASSADGRSGANVLTF
TRBV5-4	NA	NA	TRBJ2-2	TGTGCCAGCGAGGAAGGAGCCGGGGAGCTGTTTTTT	CASEEGAGELFF
TRBV14	NA	TRBD2	TRBJ2-7	TGTGCCAGCAGCCAAGTGGGAGGGCTCAACGAGCAGTACTTC	CASSQVGGLNEQYF
TRBV15	NA	TRBD1	TRBJ1-6	TGTGCCACCAGCAAGGGGACAGGGGTAGAATCACCCCTCCACTTT	CATSKGTGVESPLHF
TRBV14	NA	NA	TRBJ2-7	TGTGCCAGCAGCCAGGAAACAGGGACTACCTACGAGCAGTACTTC	CASSQETGTTYEQYF
TRBV10-2	NA	NA	TRBJ2-3	TGCGCCAGCAGTGAGGATTATTACCCCGGGACCACAGATACGCAGTATTTT	CASSEDYYPGTTDTQYF
TRBV9	once	NA	TRBJ2-7	TGTGCCAGCAGCGCCACGGGGGATGCAGGCGAGCAGTACTTC	CASSATGDAGEQYF
TRBV7-9	NA	NA	TRBJ2-1	TGTGCCAGCAGCTTTTCGTGGGATGAGCAGTTCTTC	CASSFSWDEQFF
TRBV7-2	NA	NA	TRBJ2-7	TGTGCCAGCAGCTACCGAGGGACCTACGAGCAGTACTTC	CASSYRGTYEQYF
TRBV4-1	NA	TRBD1	TRBJ1-2	TGCGCCAGCAGCCAAGCTGACAGCTCGGGGGACAGCAACTATGGCTACACCTTC	CASSQADSSGDSNYGYTF
TRBV25-1	NA	NA	TRBJ2-2	TGTGCCAGCAGTGTCGGGGGCGCACCTACCGGGGAGCTGTTTTTT	CASSVGGAPTGELFF
TRBV5-6	NA	NA	TRBJ2-7	TGTGCCAGCAGCCATTTGGACAGCCCCTACGAGCAGTACTTC	CASSHLDSPYEQYF
TRBV28	NA	NA	TRBJ1-4	TGTGCCAGCAGCCCAACCAGGGACCTTACAACTAATGAAAAACTGTTTTTT	CASSPTRDLTTNEKLFF